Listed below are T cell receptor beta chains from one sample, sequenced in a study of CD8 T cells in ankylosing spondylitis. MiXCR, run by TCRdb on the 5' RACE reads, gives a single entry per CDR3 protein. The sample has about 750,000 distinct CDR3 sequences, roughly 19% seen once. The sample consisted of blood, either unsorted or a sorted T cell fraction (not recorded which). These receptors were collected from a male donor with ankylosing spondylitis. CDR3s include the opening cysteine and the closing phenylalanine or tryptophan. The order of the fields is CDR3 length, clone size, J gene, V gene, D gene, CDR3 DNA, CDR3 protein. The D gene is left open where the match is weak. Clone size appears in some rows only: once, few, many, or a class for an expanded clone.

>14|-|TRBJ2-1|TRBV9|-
TGTGCCAGCAGCACTTCAGGGGCGGTGGATGAGCAGTTCTTC
CASSTSGAVDEQFF
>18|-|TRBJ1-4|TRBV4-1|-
TGCGCCAGCAGCCGAAGCCAACTCTTCGGGACAACTAATGAAAAACTGTTTTTT
CASSRSQLFGTTNEKLFF
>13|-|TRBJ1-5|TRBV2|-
TGTGCCAGCAGTGCTGGCATCAATCAGCCCCAGCATTTT
CASSAGINQPQHF
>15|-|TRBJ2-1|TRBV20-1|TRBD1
TGCAGTGCTAGGAAAGGACAGGGGATGTACAATGAGCAGTTCTTC
CSARKGQGMYNEQFF
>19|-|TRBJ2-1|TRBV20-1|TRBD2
TGCAGTGCTAGGGAGATTGATGGCCGGTGGTCGGGGGGGAACAATGAGCAGTTCTTC
CSAREIDGRWSGGNNEQFF
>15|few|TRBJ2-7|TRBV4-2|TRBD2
TGTGCCAGCAGCCAAGAGATAGCGGGGTTCTACGAGCAGTACTTC
CASSQEIAGFYEQYF
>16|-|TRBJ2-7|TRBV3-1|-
TGTGCCAGCAGCCAAGAAAGTGCGGAATGGGTCTACGAGCAGTACTTC
CASSQESAEWVYEQYF
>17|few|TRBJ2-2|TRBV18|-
TGTGCCAGCTCACCAAAGAGTGCAACACCGAACACCGGGGAGCTGTTTTTT
CASSPKSATPNTGELFF
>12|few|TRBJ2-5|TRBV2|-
TGTGCCAGCATTGTTCGGGGAGAGACCCAGTACTTC
CASIVRGETQYF
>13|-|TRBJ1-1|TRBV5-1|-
TGCGCCAGCAGCTTGAGCGAGCCAACTGAAGCTTTCTTT
CASSLSEPTEAFF
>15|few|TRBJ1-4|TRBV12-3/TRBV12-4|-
TGTGCCAGCAGTTTAGCGCCTCCATCCCGGGAAAAACTGTTTTTT
CASSLAPPSREKLFF
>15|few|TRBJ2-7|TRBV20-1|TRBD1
TGCAGTGCTAGACGGCCGGGACAGGGGTCCTACGAGCAGTACTTC
CSARRPGQGSYEQYF
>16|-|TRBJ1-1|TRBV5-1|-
TGCGCCAGCAGCTTGCAAGGTCCAGACATGAACACTGAAGCTTTCTTT
CASSLQGPDMNTEAFF
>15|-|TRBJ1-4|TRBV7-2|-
TGTGCCAGCAGCTTACGCGGGCAGGGTAATGAAAAACTGTTTTTT
CASSLRGQGNEKLFF
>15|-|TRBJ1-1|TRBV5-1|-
TGCGCCAGCAGCTTTCAAGGACAGATAAACACTGAAGCTTTCTTT
CASSFQGQINTEAFF
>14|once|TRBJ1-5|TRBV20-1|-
TGCAGTGCTAGAGGACAGCTTAGCAATCAGCCCCAGCATTTT
CSARGQLSNQPQHF
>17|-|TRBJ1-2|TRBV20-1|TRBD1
TGCAGTGCTAGAGAAACTGTAGGGGGACAGGCCTCATATGGCTACACCTTC
CSARETVGGQASYGYTF
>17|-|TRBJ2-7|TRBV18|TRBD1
TGTGCCAGCTCACGGGATGGGGGACAGGGGCCGACCTACGAGCAGTACTTC
CASSRDGGQGPTYEQYF
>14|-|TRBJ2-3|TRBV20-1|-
TGCAGTGCTAGTCGGCGGAGGAGGGGCGATACGCAGTATTTT
CSASRRRRGDTQYF
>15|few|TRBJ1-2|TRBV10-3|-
TGTGCCATCAGTGAGTCGTGGGCAAACCTCTATGGCTACACCTTC
CAISESWANLYGYTF
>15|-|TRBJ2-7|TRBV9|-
TGTGCCAGCAGCCTAGGGGCAAAAGGGGCCTACGAGCAGTACTTC
CASSLGAKGAYEQYF
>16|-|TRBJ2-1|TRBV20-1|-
TGCAGTGCTAGGGAGCGGGTAGCGGACTCCTACAATGAGCAGTTCTTC
CSARERVADSYNEQFF
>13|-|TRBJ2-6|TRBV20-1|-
TGCAGTGCTAGATTCTCTGGGGCCAACGTCCTGACTTTC
CSARFSGANVLTF
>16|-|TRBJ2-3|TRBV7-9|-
TGTGCCAGCAGCTTGGGTTGGGACACCCGAGGAGATACGCAGTATTTT
CASSLGWDTRGDTQYF
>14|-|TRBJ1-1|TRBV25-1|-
TGTGCCAGCAGCACTCGGGGGGGAAACACTGAAGCTTTCTTT
CASSTRGGNTEAFF
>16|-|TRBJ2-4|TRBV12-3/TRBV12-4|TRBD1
TGTGCCAGCAGTTTAACTTTGACAGGGACCAAAAACATTCAGTACTTC
CASSLTLTGTKNIQYF
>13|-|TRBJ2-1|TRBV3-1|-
TGTGCCAGCAGCCAAGGGGAGGCTCCCACCCAGTTCTTC
CASSQGEAPTQFF
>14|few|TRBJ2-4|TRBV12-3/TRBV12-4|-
TGTGCCAGCAGTTTACAGGGGTTCGAGAACATTCAGTACTTC
CASSLQGFENIQYF
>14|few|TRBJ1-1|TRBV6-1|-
TGTGCCAGCAGTGAGGGGCAGGTACTTACTGAAGCTTTCTTT
CASSEGQVLTEAFF
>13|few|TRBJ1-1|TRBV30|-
TGTGCCTGGAGTATCCAGTGGAGCACTGAAGCTTTCTTT
CAWSIQWSTEAFF
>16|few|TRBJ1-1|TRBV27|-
TGTGCCAGCAGTTCTCTTGGTAAACAGAAGAACACTGAAGCTTTCTTT
CASSSLGKQKNTEAFF
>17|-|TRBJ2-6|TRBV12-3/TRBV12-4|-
TGTGCCAGCAGTTTAGACAGGCCAATCTCTGGGGCCAACGTCCTGACTTTC
CASSLDRPISGANVLTF
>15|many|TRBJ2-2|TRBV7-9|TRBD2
TGTGCCAGCAGCCGCGGACTAGCGGGAACCGGGGAGCTGTTTTTT
CASSRGLAGTGELFF
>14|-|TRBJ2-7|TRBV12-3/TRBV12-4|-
TGTGCCAGCAGTCCCAGGGGGACTGGTGGCGAGCAGTACTTC
CASSPRGTGGEQYF
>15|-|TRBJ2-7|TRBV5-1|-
TGCGCCAGCAGCTTGGAAGGTGGTGGGTCCCACGAGCAGTACTTC
CASSLEGGGSHEQYF
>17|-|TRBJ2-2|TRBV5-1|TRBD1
TGCGCCAGCAGCTTCCCCTCGGGACAGGTGAACACCGGGGAGCTGTTTTTT
CASSFPSGQVNTGELFF
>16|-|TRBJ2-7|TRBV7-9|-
TGTGCCAGCAGCTTAGGTTTTTCAGGCGACAGCTACGAGCAGTACTTC
CASSLGFSGDSYEQYF
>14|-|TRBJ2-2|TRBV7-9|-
TGTGCCAGCAGCCCGGCGTTGGGCACCGGGGAGCTGTTTTTT
CASSPALGTGELFF
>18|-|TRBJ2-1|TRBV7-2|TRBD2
TGTGCCAGCAGCTTAGCGGGGCTAGGCGGGGGAAAGTACAATGAGCAGTTCTTC
CASSLAGLGGGKYNEQFF
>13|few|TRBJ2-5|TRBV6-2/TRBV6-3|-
TGTGCCAGCAGGGGTACAGGGAGGGAGACCCAGTACTTC
CASRGTGRETQYF
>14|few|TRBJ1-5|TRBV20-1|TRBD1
TGCAGTGCCCTCCGGACAGGGGAAGGGCAGCCCCAGCATTTT
CSALRTGEGQPQHF